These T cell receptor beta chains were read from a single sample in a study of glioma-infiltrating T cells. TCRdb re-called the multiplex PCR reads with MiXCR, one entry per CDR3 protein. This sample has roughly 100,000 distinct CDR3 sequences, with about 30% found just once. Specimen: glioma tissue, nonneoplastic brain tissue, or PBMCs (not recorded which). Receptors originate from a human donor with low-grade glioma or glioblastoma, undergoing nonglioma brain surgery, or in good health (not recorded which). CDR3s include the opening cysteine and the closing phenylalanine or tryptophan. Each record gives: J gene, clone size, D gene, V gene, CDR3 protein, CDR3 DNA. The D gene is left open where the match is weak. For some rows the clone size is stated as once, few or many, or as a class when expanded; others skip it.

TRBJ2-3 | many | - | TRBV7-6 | CASSLEGLETYTDTQYF | TGTGCCAGCAGCTTAGAAGGACTCGAAACGTACACAGATACGCAGTATTTT
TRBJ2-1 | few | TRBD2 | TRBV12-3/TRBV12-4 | CASSFSPSGDDEQFF | TGTGCCAGCAGTTTTTCCCCTAGCGGGGATGATGAGCAGTTCTTC
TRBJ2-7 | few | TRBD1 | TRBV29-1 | CSVAGTGPYEQYF | TGCAGCGTAGCCGGGACAGGACCCTACGAGCAGTACTTC
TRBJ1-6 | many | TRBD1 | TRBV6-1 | CASSDGGQDHNSPLHF | TGTGCCAGCAGTGACGGCGGACAGGACCATAATTCACCCCTCCACTTT
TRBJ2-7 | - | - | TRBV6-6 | CASSYSGTHPYEQYF | TGTGCCAGCAGTTACTCTGGGACTCACCCCTACGAGCAGTACTTC
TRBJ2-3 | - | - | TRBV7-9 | CASSWSTLNTDTQYF | TGTGCCAGCAGCTGGTCCACGCTTAACACAGATACGCAGTATTTT
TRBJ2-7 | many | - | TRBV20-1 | CSAHQMFRDEQYF | TGCAGTGCACACCAAATGTTTCGGGACGAGCAGTACTTC
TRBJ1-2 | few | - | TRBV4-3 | CASSQGRAFGGYTF | TGCGCCAGCAGCCAAGGAAGGGCGTTCGGTGGCTACACCTTC
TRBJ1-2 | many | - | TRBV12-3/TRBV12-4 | CASSPRRGRSDGYTF | TGTGCCAGCAGTCCCCGGCGGGGCAGAAGTGATGGCTACACCTTC
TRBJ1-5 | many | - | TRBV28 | CASSLLKGRGGPQHF | TGTGCCAGCAGTTTACTCAAGGGTAGGGGAGGACCCCAGCATTTT
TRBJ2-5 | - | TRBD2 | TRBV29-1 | CRVNLAGARETQYF | TGCAGAGTTAATCTAGCGGGGGCAAGGGAGACCCAGTACTTC